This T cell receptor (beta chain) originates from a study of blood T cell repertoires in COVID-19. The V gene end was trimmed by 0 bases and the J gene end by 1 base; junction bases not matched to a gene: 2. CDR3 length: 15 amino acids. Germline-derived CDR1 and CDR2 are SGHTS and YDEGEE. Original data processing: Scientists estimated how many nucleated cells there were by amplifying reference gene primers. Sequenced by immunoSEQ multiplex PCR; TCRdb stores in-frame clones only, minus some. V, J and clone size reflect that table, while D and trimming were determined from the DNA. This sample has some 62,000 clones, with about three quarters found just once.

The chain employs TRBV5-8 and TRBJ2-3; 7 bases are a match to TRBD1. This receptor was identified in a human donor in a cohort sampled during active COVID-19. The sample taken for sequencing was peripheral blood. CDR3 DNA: TGTGCCAGCAGCTTGGATAGGGGGCGCACAGATACGCAGTATTTT. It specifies CASSLDRGRTDTQYF.